Described below is a single TCR beta chain sequence and its context. Its target is not known. The data were obtained in a study of cytomegalovirus exposure and HLA in healthy donors. The CDR3 spans 13 residues. Germline V CDR1 and CDR2: MDHEN, SYDVKM. J gave up 2 bases and V 7 bases, and 5 bases lay outside the gene matches. Whole-study findings and limits: The authors judged a highly shared variant cluster likely a sequencing artifact. Clonal expansion was found to be greater in HLA-associated TCR beta chains than in equally common others in a later analysis.

PCR was performed using 60 Vbeta and 13 Jbeta primers. This table comes from immunoSEQ multiplex PCR, and its TCRdb copy is limited to in-frame clones, with some not included. The sample has roughly 100,000 clones, 75% to 80% seen once; the top ten hold roughly 9.6%. This TCR was recovered from a male donor in good health and CMV-seropositive. The V gene is TRBV28, the J gene TRBJ2-7; the match to TRBD2 covers 7 bases. The sequencing input was PBMCs. The CDR3 sequence is CASTSGDPYEQYF. The CDR3 DNA is TGTGCCAGCACAAGCGGGGACCCCTACGAGCAGTACTTC.